This entry lists 4 T cell receptor beta chains sequenced from one sample in a study of technical replicates of blood from a few donors. Assay: immunoSEQ multiplex PCR; the TCRdb copy retains only in-frame clones and omits some. Of about 72,000 clones in the sample, around 90% were seen once. Material for sequencing was T cells isolated from PBMCs. The receptors were sampled from a human donor in good health.

V gene TRBV6-1 combines with J gene TRBJ1-2; D not resolved. The V gene lost 4 bases and the J gene lost 6 bases, with 6 bases spanning the gap. Germline lookup yields CDR1 MNHNS and CDR2 SASEGT. The CDR3 is 11 residues long. The CDR3 region is CASSGGNGYTF. CDR3 nucleotide sequence: TGTGCCAGCAGTGGCGGGAATGGCTACACCTTC.

The chain carries TRBV5-4 and TRBJ1-1; TRBD1 agrees at 7 bases. Germline loops: CDR1 SGHNT, CDR2 YYREEE (reference sequence). CDR3 size: 15 residues. With V trimmed by 0 bases and J by 2 bases, 4 bases remained unmatched. CDR3 sequence (DNA): TGTGCCAGCAGCTTGGCAGGGGGAGGTAACACTGAAGCTTTCTTT. Translation gives CASSLAGGGNTEAFF.

V is TRBV4-1 and J is TRBJ2-2; maybe TRBD2 (6 bases). The CDR3 is made up of 15 amino acids. Germline-derived CDR1 and CDR2 are MGHRA and YSYEKL. V lost 4 bases, J lost 7 bases, and 16 bases lay in between. CDR3 region: CASSLLREIGGELFF. The CDR3 DNA is TGCGCCAGCAGCCTACTCCGGGAGATTGGCGGGGAGCTGTTTTTT.

The genes are TRBV5-1 and TRBJ2-5; possible D gene TRBD2, 5 bases. The CDR3 is made up of 16 amino acids. CDR1 and CDR2 from the germline V gene are SGHRS and YFSETQ. V lost 0 bases, J lost 1 base, and 13 bases lay in between. DNA of the CDR3: TGCGCCAGCAGCTTGGCGGGATATAGGATCCAAGAGACCCAGTACTTC. It translates to CASSLAGYRIQETQYF.